Below, 13 T cell receptor beta chains from the same sample are listed, as sequenced in a study of human T cells and chemical hapten exposure. Time point noted: patch test 3, about 24 weeks after DPC sensitization. The treatment here: therapeutic diphenylcyclopropenone sensitization with weekly scalp DPC. Each CDR3 protein is one row after TCRdb ran MiXCR on the RACE reads. The data contain about 84,000 distinct CDR3 sequences, roughly 10% of them singletons. The specimen was whole blood, collected in connection with sensitization to the hapten diphenylcyclopropenone (DPC). The source of these receptors is a woman between 45 and 60 years old with alopecia areata. Some clones in this sample may be carry-over from other donors' samples.

This clonotype was counted many times. The chain recombines TRBV12-3 or TRBV12-4 with TRBJ1-1; D remains ambiguous. CDR3 length: 12 amino acids. V shed 5 bases and J shed 1 base, with 5 bases lying between them. The CDR3 spells CASSKRNTEAFF. The DNA of the CDR3 is TGTGCCAGCAGTAAAAGGAACACTGAAGCTTTCTTT.

Ten or more counts support this clonotype. This sequence joins TRBV7-9 and TRBJ1-4, with a tentative D call TRBD1 (6 bases). This CDR3 contains 15 residues. The V gene lost 4 bases and the J gene lost 8 bases, with 17 bases spanning the gap. In germline, CDR1 is SEHNR, CDR2 FQNEAQ (reference sequence). In nucleotides, the CDR3 is TGTGCCAGCAGCTCTCCCGGGACATGGCGCGAAAAACTGTTTTTT. Residues: CASSSPGTWREKLFF.

This clonotype was counted many times. The chain uses TRBV29-1 and TRBJ1-3; unclear D gene. CDR3 size: 12 residues. V lost 4 bases, J lost 3 bases, and 7 bases lay in between. Germline lookup yields CDR1 SQVTM and CDR2 ANQGSEA. The CDR3, as DNA: TGCAGCGTTGTGATCGGTGGAAACACCATATATTTT. Protein product: CSVVIGGNTIYF.

This clonotype was detected many times. The chain uses TRBV11-1 and TRBJ1-1; 7 bases map to TRBD1. The CDR3 sequence is 17 residues long. Germline V lookup: CDR1 SGHAT, CDR2 FQDESV (reference sequence). Trimming cost V 4 bases and J 1 base; bases outside gene matches: 12. The CDR3 coding sequence is TGTGCCAGCAGCTCACGTTCAAGGGGACAGACGAACACTGAAGCTTTCTTT. This encodes CASSSRSRGQTNTEAFF.

The chain uses TRBV2 and TRBJ2-2, with no clear D. The CDR3 consists of 13 residues. Trimming cost V 2 bases and J 5 bases, with 6 bases left between them. Germline V gene sequence: CDR1 SNHLY, CDR2 FYNNEI. The chain's CDR3 is CASSEWSTGELFF. CDR3 coding DNA: TGTGCCAGCAGTGAATGGTCTACCGGGGAGCTGTTTTTT. The full variable domain, in which reference TRBV2 and TRBJ2-2 provide the parts outside the CDR3, is EPEVTQTPSHQVTQMGQEVILRCVPISNHLYFYWYRQILGQKVEFLVSFYNNEISEKSEIFDDQFSVERPDGSNFTLKIRSTKLEDSAMYFCASSEWSTGELFFGEGSRLTVL.

This clonotype has at least ten counts. The chain couples TRBV5-6 to TRBJ1-5, with D perhaps matching TRBD1 (6 bases). CDR3 length equals 14 residues. The germline CDR1 and CDR2 sequences are SGHDT and YYEEEE. Between the trimmed V and J ends, which lost 3 bases and 9 bases, there was a span of 16 bases. In DNA form, the CDR3 reads TGTGCCAGCAGCTCTTACAGGGCATCGGGGCCCCAGCATTTT. Translating it yields CASSSYRASGPQHF.

The table lists this clonotype with many counts. This chain uses TRBV7-2 with TRBJ2-4; the D call may be TRBD1 or TRBD2 (5 bases each). The CDR3 is 14 residues long. V was pared by 3 bases and J by 6 bases, with 12 bases between. Germline V lookup: CDR1 SGHTA, CDR2 FQGNSA. The CDR3 here is CASSFWDPPNIQYF. The CDR3 coding sequence is TGTGCCAGCAGCTTTTGGGACCCACCAAACATTCAGTACTTC.

Notes on this clonotype: This may be a read error, as it is one base from a much larger clone. This likely comes from a read error, as the CDR3 has no conserved phenylalanine or tryptophan at its end. This chain joins TRBV7-3 and TRBJ2-1; maybe TRBD1 (6 bases). Germline-derived CDR1 and CDR2 are SGHTA and FQGTGA. This CDR3 contains 15 residues. V shed 5 bases and J shed 2 bases, with 13 bases lying between them. The CDR3 sequence is CASSGTLVAYNEQFL. The CDR3 nucleotides read TGTGCCAGCAGCGGGACACTTGTCGCCTACAATGAGCAGTTCCTC.

This clonotype was detected many times. This chain uses TRBV19 with TRBJ1-4; D is unresolved. V lost 3 bases to trimming and J lost 10 bases, with 12 bases between them. The CDR3 is 13 amino acids. Germline CDR1 LNHDA, CDR2 SQIVND (reference sequence). In DNA, the CDR3 is TGTGCCAGTAGTATCGCCCAGGCGGTAAAACTGTTTTTT. It translates to CASSIAQAVKLFF.

In this sample, this clonotype turned up a few times. The rearrangement joins TRBV14 to TRBJ2-2, with a tentative D call TRBD2 (6 bases). Germline CDR1 SGHDN, CDR2 FVKESK. The CDR3 length is 14 residues. Trimming cost V 5 bases and J 4 bases, with 11 bases left between them. The CDR3: CASSGRIFTGELFF. For the CDR3, the DNA is TGTGCCAGCAGCGGGAGGATCTTCACCGGGGAGCTGTTTTTT.

A few counts support this clonotype. V usage is TRBV9 and J usage is TRBJ2-1; no definite D call. CDR1 and CDR2 (germline): SGDLS, YYNGEE. The CDR3 sequence is 16 residues long. Trimming removed 0 bases at V and 1 base at J, with 11 bases between. CDR3 in DNA: TGTGCCAGCAGCGTAGGTAGTCTTCGTTCCTACAATGAGCAGTTCTTC. Translating gives CASSVGSLRSYNEQFF.

In its sample, this clonotype was seen many times. The rearrangement joins TRBV11-2 to TRBJ2-1; no reliable D call. In germline, CDR1 is SGHAT, CDR2 FQNNGV. The CDR3 has 13 residues. Trimming removed 0 bases from V and 4 bases from J, with 4 bases in between. CDR3 DNA sequence: TGTGCCAGCAGCTTAGACTTTTACAATGAGCAGTTCTTC. Translated, it gives CASSLDFYNEQFF.

In its sample, this clonotype was seen a few times. The V and J genes are TRBV12-3 or TRBV12-4 and TRBJ2-4; 7 bases match TRBD1. The CDR3 length is 18 residues. Trimming cost V 1 base and J 0 bases; bases outside gene matches: 9. CDR3: CASSLGAGQAIAKNIQYF. The CDR3 DNA reads as TGTGCCAGCAGTTTAGGAGCCGGACAGGCCATAGCCAAAAACATTCAGTACTTC.